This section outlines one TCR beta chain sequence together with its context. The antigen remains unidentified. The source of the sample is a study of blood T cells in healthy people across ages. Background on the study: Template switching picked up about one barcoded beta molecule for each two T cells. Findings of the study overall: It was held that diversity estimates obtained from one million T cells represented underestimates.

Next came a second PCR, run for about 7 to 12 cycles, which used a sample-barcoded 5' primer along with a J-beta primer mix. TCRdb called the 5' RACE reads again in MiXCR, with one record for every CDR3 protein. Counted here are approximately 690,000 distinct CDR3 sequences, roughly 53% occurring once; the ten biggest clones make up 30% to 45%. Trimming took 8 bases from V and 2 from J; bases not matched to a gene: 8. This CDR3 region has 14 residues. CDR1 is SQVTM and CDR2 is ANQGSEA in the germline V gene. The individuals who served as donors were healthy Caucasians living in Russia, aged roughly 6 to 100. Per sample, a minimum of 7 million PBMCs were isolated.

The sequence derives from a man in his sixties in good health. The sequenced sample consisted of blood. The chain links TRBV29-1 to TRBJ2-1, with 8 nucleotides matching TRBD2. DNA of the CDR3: TGCAGCACCCTACGGGGGGGCACCTACAATGAGCAGTTCTTC. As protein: CSTLRGGTYNEQFF.